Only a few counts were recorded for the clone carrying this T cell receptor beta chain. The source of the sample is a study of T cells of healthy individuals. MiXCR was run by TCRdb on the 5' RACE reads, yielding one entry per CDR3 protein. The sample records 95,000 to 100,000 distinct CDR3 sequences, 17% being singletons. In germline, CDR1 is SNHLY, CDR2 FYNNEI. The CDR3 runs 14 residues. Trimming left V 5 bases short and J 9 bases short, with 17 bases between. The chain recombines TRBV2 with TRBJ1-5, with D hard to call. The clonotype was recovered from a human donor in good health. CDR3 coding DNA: TGTGCCAGCAGTCAAATCAGGAGTGGTTGGCCCCAGCATTTT. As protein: CASSQIRSGWPQHF.